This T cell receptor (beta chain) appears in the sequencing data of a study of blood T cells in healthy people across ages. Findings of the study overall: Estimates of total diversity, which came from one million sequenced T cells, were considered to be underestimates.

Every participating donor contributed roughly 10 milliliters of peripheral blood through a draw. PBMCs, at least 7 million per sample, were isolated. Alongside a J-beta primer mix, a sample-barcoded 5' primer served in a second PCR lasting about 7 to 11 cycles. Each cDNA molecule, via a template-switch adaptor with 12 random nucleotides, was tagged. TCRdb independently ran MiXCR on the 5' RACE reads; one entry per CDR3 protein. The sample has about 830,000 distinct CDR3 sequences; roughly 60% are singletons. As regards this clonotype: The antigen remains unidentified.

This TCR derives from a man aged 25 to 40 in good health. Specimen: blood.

CDR3 in DNA: TGTGCCAGCAGCCAAGGGTTGGGACTAGCGGGGGGGCAAGAGACCCAGTACTTC. It codes for CASSQGLGLAGGQETQYF. The genes are TRBV4-2 and TRBJ2-7; the match to TRBD2 covers 16 bases. The DNA end favors TRBJ2-5, so the J call may be wrong. This CDR3 is 18 amino acids long. Germline values: CDR1 LGHNA, CDR2 YNFKEQ.